This entry lists 2 T cell receptor beta chains sequenced from one sample in a study of T cells after yellow fever vaccination. In TCRdb, the 5' RACE reads were re-called with MiXCR into one record per CDR3 protein. The sample has about 370,000 distinct CDR3 sequences, around a tenth seen once; the top ten hold roughly 18%. Source: PBMCs, taken on the day of the first yellow fever vaccination. These receptors came from a man between 18 and 35 years old who received the YFV17D yellow fever vaccine.

The V and J genes are TRBV4-2 and TRBJ2-3; unclear D gene. V was clipped by 0 bases and J by 11 bases, with 24 bases between them. Germline loops: CDR1 LGHNA, CDR2 YNFKEQ. This CDR3 is built from 17 residues. The CDR3 region has the DNA TGTGCCAGCAGCCAAGATTTACTAAACCCAATGGAAGTTAAGCAGTATTTT. This gives the protein CASSQDLLNPMEVKQYF.

Points on this clonotype: Just one base apart from a much larger clone, this may be a read error. V usage is TRBV12-3 or TRBV12-4 and J usage is TRBJ2-2, with D perhaps matching TRBD1 (6 bases). The CDR3 runs 14 residues. The CDR3 nucleotides are TGTGCCAACAGTTTGAGGACAGTCACCGGGGAGCTGTTTTTT. This encodes CANSLRTVTGELFF.